These T cell receptor beta chains were read from a single sample in a study of regulatory T cells in long-lasting Graves disease. Each CDR3 protein gets one entry after TCRdb re-called the multiplex PCR reads with MiXCR. The sample has 300,000 or so distinct CDR3 sequences; 15% to 20% are singletons. Sequencing used peripheral blood mononuclear cells (PBMCs), obtained when the disease was refractory, from a patient treated with antithyroid drugs. Receptors originate from a female donor with Graves disease. Each CDR3 is given with its conserved first and last residue. The order of the fields is clone size, V gene, D gene, J gene, CDR3 protein, CDR3 DNA. A D gene is named only where the DNA matches it firmly. Clone size, where shown, is once, few, many, or a class for clones that have expanded.

many,TRBV6-1,-,TRBJ2-7,CASSEVGSVSYEQYF,TGTGCCAGCAGTGAAGTCGGGAGTGTCTCCTACGAGCAGTACTTC
-,TRBV5-8,-,TRBJ1-2,CVSSLTGTANYGYTF,TGTGTCAGCAGCTTGACCGGGACGGCTAACTATGGCTACACCTTC
many,TRBV19,-,TRBJ1-5,CASRTGIDGYNQPQHF,TGTGCCAGTAGAACGGGAATCGACGGATACAATCAGCCCCAGCATTTT
many,TRBV5-1,-,TRBJ2-4,CASSRPKGAKNIQYF,TGCGCCAGCAGTAGGCCAAAGGGAGCCAAAAACATTCAGTACTTC
-,TRBV19,TRBD1,TRBJ2-7,CASSIRTGDYEQYF,TGTGCCAGTAGTATCCGGACAGGGGACTACGAGCAGTACTTC
many,TRBV10-3,TRBD1,TRBJ2-7,CAISLGTGGDEQYF,TGTGCCATCAGTCTCGGGACAGGGGGCGACGAGCAGTACTTC
few,TRBV6-1,-,TRBJ2-7,CASNTGTGAYEQYF,TGTGCCAGCAATACCGGGACGGGTGCCTACGAGCAGTACTTC
-,TRBV30,-,TRBJ2-1,CAWSVHLGLGNEQFF,TGTGCCTGGAGTGTACATCTAGGACTGGGAAATGAGCAGTTCTTC
many,TRBV7-2,-,TRBJ1-2,CASSLGSLGGDPYGYTF,TGTGCCAGCAGCTTAGGGTCCCTCGGGGGGGATCCCTATGGCTACACCTTC
many,TRBV28,TRBD2,TRBJ2-2,CASSPRPGTSGRTGELFF,TGTGCCAGCAGTCCCCGCCCCGGAACTAGCGGTCGAACCGGGGAGCTGTTTTTT
many,TRBV28,TRBD1,TRBJ2-7,CASSPAGTGGIEQYF,TGTGCCAGCAGCCCCGCCGGGACAGGGGGTATCGAGCAGTACTTC
many,TRBV30,-,TRBJ2-7,CALDGGYYEQYF,TGTGCCTTAGATGGGGGCTACTACGAGCAGTACTTC
many,TRBV5-6,TRBD1,TRBJ1-1,CASSPQGYGTEAFF,TGTGCCAGCAGCCCACAGGGGTACGGCACTGAAGCTTTCTTT
-,TRBV6-1,TRBD1,TRBJ2-7,CASRPRDRGEQYF,TGTGCCAGCAGACCACGGGACAGGGGCGAGCAGTACTTC
many,TRBV27,-,TRBJ1-6,CASSLGSTYNSPLHF,TGTGCCAGCAGTTTGGGGTCCACATATAATTCACCCCTCCACTTT
many,TRBV27,-,TRBJ1-2,CASTPFGGSYGYTF,TGTGCCAGCACCCCGTTTGGGGGGAGCTATGGCTACACCTTC
-,TRBV30,TRBD1,TRBJ2-7,CAWDLGTGGFYEQYF,TGTGCCTGGGACCTCGGGACAGGGGGCTTCTACGAGCAGTACTTC
many,TRBV20-1,-,TRBJ1-6,CSARRQVGNSPLHF,TGCAGTGCTAGGAGACAGGTGGGGAATTCACCCCTCCACTTT
-,TRBV18,-,TRBJ1-5,CASRDANQPQHF,TGTGCCAGCAGGGACGCCAATCAGCCCCAGCATTTT
many,TRBV10-3,TRBD2,TRBJ2-7,CAISGAGGHEQYF,TGTGCCATCAGCGGGGCGGGGGGCCACGAGCAGTACTTC
-,TRBV27,TRBD1,TRBJ1-2,CASSLNEDRGIGGYTF,TGTGCCAGCAGTTTAAATGAGGACAGGGGAATAGGTGGCTACACCTTC
few,TRBV18,-,TRBJ2-7,CASSPPDSPYEQYF,TGTGCCAGCTCACCACCGGACAGCCCCTACGAGCAGTACTTC
few,TRBV28,-,TRBJ2-2,CASSGDQNTGELFF,TGTGCCAGCAGTGGGGACCAGAACACCGGGGAGCTGTTTTTT
many,TRBV5-1,-,TRBJ1-1,CASREGGGTEAFF,TGCGCCAGCAGGGAAGGGGGGGGCACTGAAGCTTTCTTT
few,TRBV11-3,-,TRBJ2-6,CASSLDWEPGANVLTF,TGTGCCAGCAGCTTAGATTGGGAACCCGGGGCCAACGTCCTGACTTTC
many,TRBV20-1,TRBD1,TRBJ1-4,CSAREGQGGEKLFF,TGCAGTGCTAGAGAGGGACAGGGAGGTGAAAAACTGTTTTTT
-,TRBV18,-,TRBJ1-1,CASRAGVSEAFF,TGTGCCAGCCGGGCGGGGGTCTCAGAAGCTTTCTTT
-,TRBV12-5,-,TRBJ2-2,CASGRREMTPGELFF,TGTGCTAGTGGGCGCCGAGAGATGACACCCGGGGAGCTGTTTTTT
once,TRBV9,TRBD1,TRBJ1-5,CASSATGVNQPQHF,TGTGCCAGCAGCGCTACAGGGGTCAATCAGCCCCAGCATTTT
many,TRBV6-1,-,TRBJ2-4,CASSDRQARAKNIQYF,TGTGCCAGCAGTGACAGACAGGCACGAGCCAAAAACATTCAGTACTTC
many,TRBV30,TRBD1,TRBJ1-5,CAWSAGQGFQPQHF,TGTGCCTGGAGTGCGGGACAGGGGTTTCAGCCCCAGCATTTT
many,TRBV6-4,-,TRBJ1-2,CASSYLGRSSTGGYTF,TGTGCCAGCAGTTACTTGGGCCGTTCATCAACCGGTGGCTACACCTTC
-,TRBV4-1,-,TRBJ1-2,CASSQGAQGPLRGYTF,TGCGCCAGCAGCCAAGGGGCCCAGGGGCCGCTGAGAGGCTACACCTTC
many,TRBV19,TRBD1,TRBJ1-1,CASSPQDRGPTIQAFF,TGTGCCAGTAGTCCTCAGGACAGGGGGCCGACCATTCAAGCTTTCTTT
many,TRBV13,-,TRBJ2-7,CASSLGISSSYEQYF,TGTGCCAGCAGCTTAGGTATCTCGAGCTCCTACGAGCAGTACTTC
many,TRBV19,TRBD1,TRBJ1-1,CASRTSRGSHTEAFF,TGTGCCAGTAGGACCTCCAGGGGGTCGCACACTGAAGCTTTCTTT
many,TRBV2,TRBD2,TRBJ2-5,CASKASGIMLRETQYF,TGTGCCAGCAAGGCTAGCGGGATTATGTTAAGAGAGACCCAGTACTTC
many,TRBV12-3/TRBV12-4,-,TRBJ1-2,CASSQTLAGYTF,TGTGCCAGCAGCCAGACACTTGCTGGCTACACCTTC
many,TRBV28,TRBD1,TRBJ2-5,CASSFDRDREQETQYF,TGTGCCAGCAGTTTTGACCGGGACAGGGAGCAAGAGACCCAGTACTTC
-,TRBV19,-,TRBJ1-1,CASSIDPEIEAFF,TGTGCCAGTAGTATAGATCCTGAGATTGAAGCTTTCTTT
many,TRBV5-6,-,TRBJ1-2,CASRTDPGAGYTF,TGTGCCAGCAGGACCGACCCGGGGGCGGGCTACACCTTC
-,TRBV9,-,TRBJ1-1,CASSVDNRENTEAFF,TGTGCCAGCAGCGTAGATAACAGGGAGAACACTGAAGCTTTCTTT
few,TRBV30,-,TRBJ2-2,CAWRGIVRLGELFF,TGTGCCTGGAGGGGGATCGTCCGGCTCGGGGAGCTGTTTTTT
few,TRBV5-1,TRBD1,TRBJ1-5,CASSLGEGTGGGPQHF,TGCGCCAGCAGCTTGGGCGAGGGGACAGGCGGGGGGCCCCAGCATTTT
many,TRBV11-2,-,TRBJ2-7,CASSRGYVDEQYF,TGTGCCAGCAGCCGAGGGTACGTTGACGAGCAGTACTTC
many,TRBV12-3/TRBV12-4,TRBD1,TRBJ1-1,CASSLEGAAEAFF,TGTGCCAGCAGTTTAGAGGGGGCCGCTGAAGCTTTCTTT
many,TRBV10-1,-,TRBJ2-2,CASSEPTGELFF,TGCGCCAGCAGTGAGCCTACCGGGGAGCTGTTTTTT
few,TRBV6-2/TRBV6-3,-,TRBJ1-1,CASSSARSPLNTEAFF,TGTGCCAGCAGTTCCGCGCGTTCACCCTTGAACACTGAAGCTTTCTTT
many,TRBV7-2,TRBD2,TRBJ2-7,CASSTSMGREGFYEQYF,TGTGCCAGCAGCACTTCAATGGGGCGGGAGGGCTTCTACGAGCAGTACTTC
many,TRBV7-9,-,TRBJ2-5,CASSFLGPGETQYF,TGTGCCAGCAGCTTCCTGGGGCCGGGAGAGACCCAGTACTTC
many,TRBV20-1,-,TRBJ2-7,CSAMDDTYEQYF,TGCAGTGCTATGGATGATACCTACGAGCAGTACTTC
many,TRBV20-1,-,TRBJ2-7,CSARNITGNSPYEQYF,TGCAGTGCTAGAAATATCACAGGGAATTCACCCTACGAGCAGTACTTC